This TCR beta chain was observed in a study of cytomegalovirus exposure and HLA in healthy donors. Study-level points and caveats: Later analysis identified a missense DCLRE1C variant that was linked to TCR beta V- and J-gene trimming.

From germline, CDR1 is LNHDA and CDR2 SQIVND (reference sequence). The CDR3 consists of 12 residues. A remark on this clone: Its antigen is unknown.

Regarding donors, all were healthy bone marrow donors. Vbeta (60) and Jbeta (13) primers were used in the PCR. Only in-frame clones appear in the TCRdb table, and some are missing; sequencing was by immunoSEQ multiplex PCR. The data hold roughly 100,000 clones, with about 83% observed a single time. Specimen: PBMCs. The sequence came from a man aged 18 to 29 in good health and CMV-seronegative. V and J are TRBV19 and TRBJ2-5, with a possible D match to TRBD2 (5 bases). The end of the DNA is better explained by TRBJ2-7, so the J call may be wrong. CDR3 protein: CATHGERYEQYF. The DNA for the CDR3 is TGTGCCACCCATGGGGAGAGATACGAGCAGTACTTC.